These 15 T cell receptor beta chains were all obtained from the same sample, sequenced in a study of T-cell reconstitution after alpha-beta-depleted transplantation in children (dated by TCRdb to the mid-2010s). The library was obtained by PCR. Sequenced using an Illumina HiSeq 2500. To normalize quantification of the TCRbeta repertoire, the TCR libraries were built with molecular barcoding that relied on unique molecular identifiers. Using fastp trimming at Q25 and MiXCR clonotype assembly, TCRdb reanalyzed the public sequencing data and kept in-frame beta chains. For every CDR3 protein sequence, its rows merge into one entry that carries the most common genes and DNA. The sample table contains almost 500,000 distinct CDR3 sequences; only one count was recorded for about 11% of them. Clones ranked in the top ten supply 2% to 2.5% of the sample. The treatment or condition label on this specimen signifies: allogeneic hematopoietic cell transplantation with graft depleted of TCRalphabeta T cells and CD19 B cells.

Sample: PBMCs, taken before TCRalphabeta/CD19-depleted stem cell transplant. These TCRs come from a child aged 2-15 years with inherited bone marrow failure, due to receive a stem cell transplant.

This clonotype was detected many times. This chain joins TRBV29-1 and TRBJ2-1; 10 bases line up with TRBD2. The CDR3 spans 14 residues. The trim removed 3 bases at V and 8 bases at J, leaving 7 bases unmatched. Germline V gene data show CDR1 as SQVTM and CDR2 as ANQGSEA. CDR3 region: CSVDLAGAIHEQFF. The CDR3 nucleotides read TGCAGCGTTGACCTAGCGGGAGCTATCCATGAGCAGTTCTTC.

The V call is TRBV12-3 or TRBV12-4, the J call TRBJ1-6; the match to TRBD1 covers 11 bases. The ends lost 6 bases at V and 0 bases at J; junction bases unmatched: 7. The length of the CDR3 is 18 residues. In nucleotides, the CDR3 is TGTGCCAGCAGAAGGGGACAGGGGGTTAGCTCCTATAATTCACCCCTCCACTTT. Protein: CASRRGQGVSSYNSPLHF.

This clonotype was counted only a few times. CDR3 residues: CATSREETAYSNQPQHF. Written as DNA, the CDR3 is TGTGCCACCAGCAGAGAGGAGACAGCTTATAGCAATCAGCCCCAGCATTTT. The chain couples TRBV15 to TRBJ1-5, with D tentatively TRBD1 (5 bases). The germline CDR1 and CDR2 sequences are LNHNV and YYDKDF (reference sequence). V was cut by 0 bases and J by 0 bases, with 12 bases left in between. This CDR3 is 17 amino acids long. Filled out from reference TRBV15 and TRBJ1-5, the complete variable domain reads DAMVIQNPRYQVTQFGKPVTLSCSQTLNHNVMYWYQQKSSQAPKLLFHYYDKDFNNEADTPDNFQSRRPNTSFCFLDIRSPGLGDTAMYLCATSREETAYSNQPQHFGDGTRLSIL.

In the case of this clonotype: A clone one base away is much larger, so this may be a read error. The chain couples TRBV12-3 or TRBV12-4 to TRBJ1-4; 7 bases match TRBD1. J was trimmed by 5 bases and V by 6 bases; bases with no gene match: 6. CDR3 length equals 14 residues. Here the CDR3 DNA reads TGTGCCAGCAGCGAACAGGGGACGAATGAAAAACTGTTTTTT. Translated, it gives CASSEQGTNEKLFF.

This clonotype was seen a few times. The gene calls are TRBV29-1 and TRBJ1-5; possible D gene TRBD1, 6 bases. This CDR3 comprises 15 residues. Trimming left V 4 bases short and J 0 bases short, with 13 bases between. Per the germline V gene, CDR1 is SQVTM and CDR2 is ANQGSEA. For the CDR3, the DNA is TGCAGCGTTGGGGGCAGGGGAGATAGCAATCAGCCCCAGCATTTT. Its translation is CSVGGRGDSNQPQHF.

This clonotype was found many times. The chain employs TRBV20-1 and TRBJ2-1; the match to TRBD2 covers 10 bases. The CDR3 extends over 17 amino acids. The V segment lost 3 bases and the J segment 7 bases; nucleotides outside the gene matches: 15. Germline V gene data show CDR1 as DFQATT and CDR2 as SNEGSKA (reference sequence). This CDR3 is CSASPVLGAGGENEQFF. The CDR3 DNA follows: TGCAGTGCTAGTCCCGTTCTGGGAGCGGGAGGGGAAAATGAGCAGTTCTTC.

Ten or more counts support this clonotype. The V and J genes are TRBV5-1 and TRBJ2-3, with unresolved D. Germline CDR1 is SGHRS and CDR2 is YFSETQ. The CDR3 consists of 14 residues. The germline V and J ends were trimmed by 6 bases and 1 base, with 12 bases remaining between them. Here the CDR3 reads CASTMAMGTDTQYF. CDR3 in DNA: TGCGCCAGCACGATGGCGATGGGCACAGATACGCAGTATTTT.

This clonotype occurred a few times. The V call is TRBV29-1, the J call TRBJ2-1, with D possibly TRBD2 on 5 matching bases. CDR1 SQVTM and CDR2 ANQGSEA come from the germline V gene. The V and J ends lost 4 bases and 0 bases respectively, with 13 bases between them. The CDR3 runs to 15 residues. Here the CDR3 reads CSVAGLPSSYNEQFF. CDR3 coding DNA: TGCAGCGTTGCCGGACTCCCCAGCTCCTACAATGAGCAGTTCTTC.

This clonotype was detected ten times or more. The V call is TRBV6-1, the J call TRBJ2-2; TRBD2 aligns across 13 bases. V shed 1 base and J 4 bases; nucleotides not matched to a gene: 3. Germline V gene data show CDR1 as MNHNS and CDR2 as SASEGT. This CDR3 spans 17 amino acids. CDR3 bases: TGTGCCAGCAGTGAAGAGGGACTAGCGGGATTCACCGGGGAGCTGTTTTTT. This encodes CASSEEGLAGFTGELFF.

This clonotype appeared many times. The chain carries TRBV4-3 and TRBJ2-7; D may be TRBD1 (6 bases). The V end lost 4 bases, the J end lost 2 bases, and 15 bases lay between the germline ends. The CDR3 is 15 residues long. Germline V CDR1 and CDR2: LGHNA, YSLEER. The CDR3 region has the DNA TGCGCCAGCAGCCTTGGGGTGCAGGGGCCCTACGAGCAGTACTTC. Its protein product is CASSLGVQGPYEQYF.

This clonotype was detected ten times or more. This chain uses TRBV7-8 with TRBJ2-3; the match to TRBD2 covers 10 bases. CDR3 length: 15 amino acids. Germline V gives CDR1 SGHVS, CDR2 FQNEAQ. The V gene end was trimmed by 0 bases and the J gene end by 5 bases; junction bases not matched to a gene: 2. CDR3 residues: CASSLALAGVDTQYF. DNA of the CDR3: TGTGCCAGCAGCTTAGCGCTAGCGGGAGTAGATACGCAGTATTTT.

This clonotype was observed a handful of times. V is TRBV2 and J is TRBJ1-2; the match to TRBD1 covers 7 bases. The junction had 8 bases not matched to a gene; V was cut back by 11 bases and J by 2 bases. CDR3 length: 13 amino acids. Germline V lookup: CDR1 SNHLY, CDR2 FYNNEI. The CDR3 DNA reads as TGTGCCCGCTTTTACAGGGGAAACTATGGCTACACCTTC. Translation gives CARFYRGNYGYTF.

The V call is TRBV2, the J call TRBJ2-3, with D unresolved. V was cut by 10 bases and J by 8 bases, with 13 bases left in between. The CDR3 length is 11 residues. The germline gives CDR1 SNHLY, CDR2 FYNNEI. Written as DNA, the CDR3 is TGTGCCATCCTCTCCCTCGGTACGCAGTATTTT. This translates into CAILSLGTQYF.

This clonotype occurred many times. The chain couples TRBV29-1 to TRBJ2-7, with 7 bases that match TRBD2. V lost 6 bases to trimming and J lost 3 bases; unmatched junction nucleotides: 11. Germline lookup yields CDR1 SQVTM and CDR2 ANQGSEA. This CDR3 is built from 14 residues. CDR3 residues: CSVLLRDYHYEQYF. The CDR3 nucleotides are TGCAGCGTCCTACTCCGGGACTACCACTACGAGCAGTACTTC.

This clonotype came up many times. The chain is built from TRBV12-3 or TRBV12-4 and TRBJ1-5; 7 bases fit TRBD1. The CDR3 sequence is 14 residues long. Trimming cost V 4 bases and J 4 bases; bases outside gene matches: 4. This CDR3 reads CASSWTGFNQPQHF. CDR3 DNA: TGTGCCAGCAGTTGGACAGGATTTAATCAGCCCCAGCATTTT.